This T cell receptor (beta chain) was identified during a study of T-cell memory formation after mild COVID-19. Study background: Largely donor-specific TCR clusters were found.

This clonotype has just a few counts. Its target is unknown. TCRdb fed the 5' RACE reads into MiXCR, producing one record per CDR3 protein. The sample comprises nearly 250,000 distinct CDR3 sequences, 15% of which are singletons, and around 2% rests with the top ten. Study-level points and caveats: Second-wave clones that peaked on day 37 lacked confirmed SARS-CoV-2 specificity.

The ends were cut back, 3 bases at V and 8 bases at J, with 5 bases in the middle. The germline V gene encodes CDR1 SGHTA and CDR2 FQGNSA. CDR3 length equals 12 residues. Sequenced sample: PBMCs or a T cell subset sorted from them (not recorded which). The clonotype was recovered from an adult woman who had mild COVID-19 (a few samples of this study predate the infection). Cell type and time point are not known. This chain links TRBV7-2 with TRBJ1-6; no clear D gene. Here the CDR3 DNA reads TGTGCCAGCAGCTTCTCCCATTCACCCCTCCACTTT. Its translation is CASSFSHSPLHF. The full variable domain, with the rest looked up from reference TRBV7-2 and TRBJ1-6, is GAGVSQSPSNKVTEKGKDVELRCDPISGHTALYWYRQSLGQGLEFLIYFQGNSAPDKSGLPSDRFSAERTGGSVSTLTIQRTQQEDSAVYLCASSFSHSPLHFGNGTRLTVT.